What follows are 24 T cell receptor beta chains derived from one specimen sequenced in a study of cytomegalovirus exposure and HLA in healthy donors. It was with 60 Vbeta and 13 Jbeta primers that the PCR ran. Assay: immunoSEQ multiplex PCR; the TCRdb copy retains only in-frame clones and omits some. The repertoire has more than 90,000 clones, approximately 80% of them found once; the top ten carry about 0.79%. Sequencing input: PBMCs. The origin of the receptors is a woman aged 55-69 years in good health and CMV-seronegative.

The rearrangement links TRBV5-1 to TRBJ1-5; 9 bases match TRBD1. Trimming at V came to 4 bases and at J to 5 bases, leaving 7 bases not matched to a gene. The CDR3 is 15 amino acids. CDR1 is SGHRS and CDR2 is YFSETQ in the germline V gene. The CDR3 region is CASSLYRTGDQPQHF. The DNA for the CDR3 is TGCGCCAGCAGCCTCTACCGGACAGGGGATCAGCCCCAGCATTTT.

V is TRBV7-2 and J is TRBJ2-1, with D perhaps TRBD1 (5 bases). Trimming cost V 0 bases and J 7 bases, with 10 bases left between them. The germline V gene encodes CDR1 SGHTA and CDR2 FQGNSA. This CDR3 is 14 amino acids long. CDR3 bases: TGTGCCAGCAGCTTAGCCCTAGACAGAAATGAGCAGTTCTTC. The encoded protein is CASSLALDRNEQFF.

The CDR3 region has the DNA TGTGCCAGTAGCGGGACAGGGGGACGGGGGGCCAACGTCCTGACTTTC. It translates to CASSGTGGRGANVLTF. V usage is TRBV19 and J usage is TRBJ2-6; TRBD1 agrees at 11 bases. Trimming at V came to 6 bases and at J to 4 bases, leaving 5 bases not matched to a gene. This CDR3 contains 16 residues. Germline loops: CDR1 LNHDA, CDR2 SQIVND (reference sequence).

This chain links TRBV6-1 with TRBJ1-1, with D maybe TRBD1 (6 bases). CDR3 length: 13 amino acids. The germline V and J ends were trimmed by 0 bases and 8 bases, with 10 bases remaining between them. The germline gives CDR1 MNHNS, CDR2 SASEGT. CDR3 sequence reads: CASSEAPGTEAFF. CDR3 coding DNA: TGTGCCAGCAGTGAAGCTCCCGGGACAGAAGCTTTCTTT.

This clone showed up just a few times. V is TRBV7-6 and J is TRBJ2-7, with 12 bases matching TRBD2. Germline V CDR1 and CDR2: SGHVS, FNYEAQ. The junction had 8 bases not matched to a gene; V was cut back by 5 bases and J by 0 bases. This CDR3 is built from 17 residues. CDR3 sequence: CASSKEGLAGSSYEQYF. CDR3 in DNA: TGTGCCAGCAGCAAAGAAGGACTAGCGGGGAGCTCCTACGAGCAGTACTTC.

J is TRBJ2-7 and V is TRBV7-2; tentatively, D is TRBD1 (5 bases). Germline CDR1 reads SGHTA; CDR2 reads FQGNSA. This CDR3 is built from 14 residues. Trimming took off 4 bases at V and 2 bases at J, with 12 bases between the two ends. CDR3 in amino acids: CASSSSGSAYEQYF. CDR3 DNA sequence: TGTGCCAGCAGCTCCTCAGGGTCCGCCTACGAGCAGTACTTC.

This clone was observed a single time. V gene TRBV28 combines with J gene TRBJ2-1; 8 bases line up with TRBD1. V shed 4 bases and J 5 bases; nucleotides not matched to a gene: 7. Germline CDR1 reads MDHEN; CDR2 reads SYDVKM. The CDR3 is made up of 15 amino acids. CDR3 loop: CASSSIPTGDNEQFF. The CDR3 nucleotides are TGTGCCAGCAGTTCTATCCCGACAGGGGACAATGAGCAGTTCTTC.

Only one count was recorded for this clone. J is TRBJ1-5 and V is TRBV29-1, with D possibly TRBD1 on 6 matching bases. CDR1 and CDR2 (germline): SQVTM, ANQGSEA. CDR3 size: 13 residues. V lost 6 bases and J 3 bases, leaving 12 bases between the germline ends. The CDR3 loop is CSVSSGANQPQHF. Written as DNA, the CDR3 is TGCAGCGTGTCTTCAGGGGCCAATCAGCCCCAGCATTTT.

The rearrangement uses TRBV18 and TRBJ1-2; 8 bases are shared with TRBD1. J gave up 3 bases and V 2 bases, and 8 bases lay outside the gene matches. The CDR3 totals 16 residues. Per the germline V gene, CDR1 is KGHSH and CDR2 is LQKENI. CDR3 protein: CASSPVRGPTYYGYTF. In DNA, the CDR3 is TGTGCCAGCTCACCAGTCAGGGGGCCGACCTACTATGGCTACACCTTC. Full variable domain (rest looked up from reference TRBV18 and TRBJ1-2): NAGVMQNPRHLVRRRGQEARLRCSPMKGHSHVYWYRQLPEEGLKFMVYLQKENIIDESGMPKERFSAEFPKEGPSILRIQQVVRGDSAAYFCASSPVRGPTYYGYTFGSGTRLTVV.

The chain links TRBV7-6 to TRBJ2-5; 14 positions match TRBD2. This CDR3 spans 19 amino acids. V trimming: 5 bases; J trimming: 1 base; junction bases outside the gene matches: 12. The germline V gene has CDR1 SGHVS and CDR2 FNYEAQ. CDR3 sequence reads: CASSPGTSGSLGIQETQYF. The CDR3 nucleotides read TGTGCCAGCAGCCCAGGGACTAGCGGGAGCTTGGGGATCCAAGAGACCCAGTACTTC.

V gene TRBV5-1 combines with J gene TRBJ2-3; D possibly corresponds to TRBD1 (6 bases). The CDR3 sequence is 15 residues long. The V gene's germline CDR1 is SGHRS and CDR2 YFSETQ. The V end lost 6 bases, the J end lost 8 bases, and 22 bases lay between the germline ends. In nucleotides, the CDR3 is TGCGCCAGCACCCCTACCGGGGCCCGAGGGGGTACGCAGTATTTT. Encoded protein: CASTPTGARGGTQYF. Full variable domain (remainder filled in from reference TRBV5-1 and TRBJ2-3): KAGVTQTPRYLIKTRGQQVTLSCSPISGHRSVSWYQQTPGQGLQFLFEYFSETQRNKGNFPGRFSGRQFSNSRSEMNVSTLELGDSALYLCASTPTGARGGTQYFGPGTRLTVL.

The genes are TRBV4-3 and TRBJ2-3; no clear D. The CDR3 runs to 13 residues. Trimming stripped 10 bases from V and 6 bases from J, with 17 bases between. Germline-derived CDR1 and CDR2 are LGHNA and YSLEER. The CDR3 protein is CATSRDLMDTQYF. CDR3 sequence (DNA): TGCGCCACCTCGCGCGATCTCATGGATACGCAGTATTTT.

The rearrangement joins TRBV7-9 to TRBJ2-1, with 12 nucleotides matching TRBD2. CDR3 length equals 16 residues. Per the germline V gene, CDR1 is SEHNR and CDR2 is FQNEAQ (reference sequence). The V and J ends lost 5 bases and 2 bases, in that order; junction bases with no gene match: 4. The DNA of the CDR3 is TGTGCCAGCAGCGGGGGACTAGCGGGCCCCTACAATGAGCAGTTCTTC. It specifies CASSGGLAGPYNEQFF.

The DNA of the CDR3 is TGTGCCAGCAGTGGACAGGCGACAAGTAACTATGGCTACACCTTC. Encoded protein: CASSGQATSNYGYTF. The rearrangement joins TRBV25-1 to TRBJ1-2; the D gene is possibly TRBD1 (6 bases). Deletions cut 4 bases from V and 1 base from J, with 13 bases between. The CDR3 totals 15 residues. Germline lookup yields CDR1 MGHDK and CDR2 SYGVNS.

In its sample, this clone was seen once. The chain links TRBV7-2 to TRBJ2-7; D perhaps matches TRBD2 (6 bases). Trimming shortened V by 4 bases and J by 4 bases, and 8 bases separated the two germline ends. The length of the CDR3 is 12 residues. In germline, CDR1 is SGHTA, CDR2 FQGNSA. The CDR3 region is CASSYGGYEQYF. CDR3 DNA: TGTGCCAGCAGCTATGGGGGGTACGAGCAGTACTTC.

V gene TRBV5-4 combines with J gene TRBJ1-1; 8 bases line up with TRBD1. CDR1 and CDR2 from the germline V gene are SGHNT and YYREEE (reference sequence). This CDR3 has 13 residues. Trimming removed 4 bases from V and 5 bases from J; junction bases left unmatched: 4. CDR3 in amino acids: CASSDTGGTEAFF. The CDR3 coding sequence is TGTGCCAGCAGCGATACAGGGGGAACTGAAGCTTTCTTT. Supplemented by reference TRBV5-4 and TRBJ1-1, the full variable domain reads ETGVTQSPTHLIKTRGQQVTLRCSSQSGHNTVSWYQQALGQGPQFIFQYYREEENGRGNFPPRFSGLQFPNYSSELNVNALELDDSALYLCASSDTGGTEAFFGQGTRLTVV.

The chain joins TRBV7-2 to TRBJ1-1; 7 bases are a match to TRBD1. Germline V gene lookup returns CDR1 SGHTA and CDR2 FQGNSA. The CDR3 consists of 14 residues. The J segment lost 6 bases and the V segment lost 5 bases, leaving 9 bases of the junction unmatched. As DNA, the CDR3 is TGTGCCAGCAGCGAAATGGACAGGAGCTCTGAAGCTTTCTTT. It is translated as CASSEMDRSSEAFF.

The chain combines TRBV29-1 with TRBJ1-2; weak D call: TRBD1 (6 bases). CDR3 size: 12 residues. Germline lookup yields CDR1 SQVTM and CDR2 ANQGSEA. Trimming shortened V by 4 bases and J by 2 bases, and 8 bases separated the two germline ends. The CDR3 reads CSVGTENYGYTF. In nucleotides, the CDR3 is TGCAGCGTTGGGACAGAGAACTATGGCTACACCTTC.

V and J are TRBV19 and TRBJ2-1; D is possibly TRBD2 (6 bases). Germline V gene sequence: CDR1 LNHDA, CDR2 SQIVND (reference sequence). The CDR3 has 18 residues. Trimming left V 2 bases short and J 3 bases short, with 20 bases between. The CDR3: CASSIFPVMWGDYNEQFF. CDR3 DNA sequence: TGTGCCAGTAGTATATTTCCCGTAATGTGGGGGGACTACAATGAGCAGTTCTTC.

J is TRBJ2-7 and V is TRBV7-9, with 9 bases aligning to TRBD1. Per the germline V gene, CDR1 is SEHNR and CDR2 is FQNEAQ (reference sequence). V lost 3 bases, J lost 4 bases, and 4 bases stayed unmatched. CDR3 size: 14 residues. The CDR3 spells CASSFTGGGYEQYF. CDR3 sequence (DNA): TGTGCCAGCAGCTTTACAGGGGGCGGGTACGAGCAGTACTTC. The full variable domain, with the rest looked up from reference TRBV7-9 and TRBJ2-7, is DTGVSQNPRHKITKRGQNVTFRCDPISEHNRLYWYRQTLGQGPEFLTYFQNEAQLEKSRLLSDRFSAERPKGSFSTLEIQRTEQGDSAMYLCASSFTGGGYEQYFGPGTRLTVT.

The chain recombines TRBV7-2 with TRBJ2-7, with 7 bases that match TRBD2. The CDR3 has 16 amino acids. CDR1 SGHTA and CDR2 FQGNSA come from the germline V gene. Trimming removed 7 bases from V and 0 bases from J; junction bases left unmatched: 12. The CDR3 bases are TGTGCCAGCATCACTGATAGCGGGTCCAGCTCCTACGAGCAGTACTTC. Its protein product is CASITDSGSSSYEQYF.

The rearrangement links TRBV4-1 to TRBJ1-1, with D perhaps matching TRBD1 (6 bases). Germline values: CDR1 MGHRA, CDR2 YSYEKL. The CDR3 runs 15 residues. Trimming took 0 bases from V and 2 from J, leaving 10 bases between them. This CDR3 is CASSQEFRGNTEAFF. As DNA, the CDR3 is TGCGCCAGCAGCCAAGAATTCAGGGGAAACACTGAAGCTTTCTTT.

The rearrangement links TRBV27 to TRBJ1-2; D might be TRBD1 (5 bases). V lost 4 bases, J lost 9 bases, and 18 bases lay in between. The CDR3 runs to 14 residues. Germline V gene data show CDR1 as MNHEY and CDR2 as SMNVEV (reference sequence). The CDR3 DNA reads TGTGCCAGCAGTTCTCGGGGGAGACCTATAAGCTACACCTTC. Its protein is CASSSRGRPISYTF.

This clone has only a few counts. This chain links TRBV5-6 with TRBJ1-1; D gene ambiguous. The CDR3 is 13 amino acids. V gave up 3 bases and J gave up 3 bases, with 9 bases separating them. Germline assignment: CDR1 SGHDT and CDR2 YYEEEE. CDR3: CASSSWRYTEAFF. CDR3 coding DNA: TGTGCCAGCAGCTCCTGGAGATACACTGAAGCTTTCTTT.